Listed below are T cell receptor beta chains from one sample, sequenced in a study of radiotherapy plus CTLA-4 blockade in lung cancer. Repertoires were generated with immunoSEQ multiplex PCR, while TCRdb's copy carries only in-frame clones and drops some. The sample lists 45,000 or so clones, around 73% seen once, with 3% to 4% in the top ten. Sample: peripheral blood, taken from a patient treated with radiotherapy plus ipilimumab. The receptor source for this set is a human donor with non-small cell lung cancer who had a complete response to radiotherapy plus ipilimumab. Both conserved end residues are part of each CDR3. Fields, in order: D gene, V gene, J gene, clone size, CDR3 length, CDR3 DNA, CDR3 protein. The D gene is left open where the match is weak. The size entry is marked missing in some rows and otherwise reads once, few, many or a size class.

>-|TRBV10-1|TRBJ2-3|-|15
TGCGCCAGCAGCCCGACAGTGAGGGCCGGGAGTACGCAGTATTTT
CASSPTVRAGSTQYF
>-|TRBV30|TRBJ1-3|-|13
TGTGCCTGGGGAGCGGGGGCTGGAAACACCATATATTTT
CAWGAGAGNTIYF
>-|TRBV28|TRBJ2-3|-|15
TGTGCCAGCAGTTTAGCACAGGGCAGAACAGATACGCAGTATTTT
CASSLAQGRTDTQYF
>TRBD1|TRBV10-3|TRBJ2-1|-|15
TGTGCCATCAGTGCGACAGGGGGCGCGGGAAATGAGCAGTTCTTC
CAISATGGAGNEQFF
>-|TRBV29-1|TRBJ2-7|-|14
TGCAGCGTTGAAGCGACAGGTAGCTCCTACGAGCAGTACTTC
CSVEATGSSYEQYF
>TRBD2|TRBV5-1|TRBJ2-2|-|17
TGCGCCAGCAGCCTGGGGACTAGCGGAGGTCGGACCGGGGAGCTGTTTTTT
CASSLGTSGGRTGELFF
>-|TRBV18|TRBJ1-1|-|14
TGTGCCAGCTCACCGGGGGCCAGGAACACTGAAGCTTTCTTT
CASSPGARNTEAFF
>-|TRBV28|TRBJ2-7|-|11
TGTGCCAGCAGCCCCCGGGGCGAGCAGTACTTC
CASSPRGEQYF
>-|TRBV30|TRBJ1-2|-|11
TGTGCCTGGAGTGTAAATCTTGGCTACACCTTC
CAWSVNLGYTF
>TRBD1|TRBV4-1|TRBJ1-2|-|14
TGCGCCAGCAGCCGCCCGGACAGGTACTATGGCTACACCTTC
CASSRPDRYYGYTF
>-|TRBV6-1|TRBJ1-2|-|18
TGTGCCAGCAGTGTGCTTGGATCTGGTACAGAAATTAACTATGGCTACACCTTC
CASSVLGSGTEINYGYTF
>TRBD1|TRBV19|TRBJ1-5|-|15
TGTGCCAGTAAGTCGGGACAGTATAGCAATCAGCCCCAGCATTTT
CASKSGQYSNQPQHF
>TRBD2|TRBV9|TRBJ2-1|-|15
TGTGCCAGCAGCGTTAGCGGGAATTCGTACAATGAGCAGTTCTTC
CASSVSGNSYNEQFF
>-|TRBV9|TRBJ2-7|-|15
TGTGCCAGCAGCGTAAATCTAGACGGAGTCTACGAGCAGTACTTC
CASSVNLDGVYEQYF
>-|TRBV19|TRBJ1-2|-|15
TGTGCCAGCAGTATAGATGGCCGGGGTAGCTATGGCTACACCTTC
CASSIDGRGSYGYTF
>-|TRBV2|TRBJ1-3|-|12
TGTGCCACAACAGGGCCTGGAAACACCATATATTTT
CATTGPGNTIYF
>TRBD1|TRBV6-1|TRBJ1-1|-|17
TGTGCCAGCAGAGAAGGGACAGGGTTTTATGGGAACACTGAAGCTTTCTTT
CASREGTGFYGNTEAFF
>TRBD1|TRBV18|TRBJ1-6|few|14
TGTGCCAGCTCGCCGACAGGGGAGAGATCCCCCCTCCACTTT
CASSPTGERSPLHF